This TCR beta chain was documented in a study of blood T cell repertoires in COVID-19. Study overall: In each case, the material was cDNA or gDNA derived from T cells, B-cell-depleted T cells, or PBMCs.

The CDR3 consists of 16 residues. V lost 2 bases to trimming and J lost 1 base; unmatched junction nucleotides: 2. The germline V gene has CDR1 SGHTA and CDR2 FQGNSA. Authors' methods: For nucleated cells, counts were estimated from reference gene primer amplification. Assay: immunoSEQ multiplex PCR; the TCRdb copy retains only in-frame clones and omits some. The V and J calls and clone size come from that table; D and trimming were worked out from the DNA. The sample contains about 140,000 clones, 80% to 85% of which appear only once. The TCR comes from a woman in her sixties with acute or convalescent COVID-19. The V and J genes are TRBV7-2 and TRBJ2-3; 11 bases are shared with TRBD2. Sequencing was performed on peripheral blood. DNA of the CDR3: TGTGCCAGCAGCTTATCGGGACTAGCGGGCACAGATACGCAGTATTTT. Residues: CASSLSGLAGTDTQYF.